Shown below are 10 T cell receptor beta chains from a single sample sequenced in a study of OX40 agonist ivuxolimab in advanced cancers. Library preparation used the immunoSEQ multiplex PCR assay. The table comes from immuneACCESS by way of TCRdb, which keeps in-frame sequences with V and J called. Part of the clones is missing from these tables; in studies checked, under half for an unresolved V gene and the rest for unknown reasons. The sample table lists 55,000 to 75,000 clones, approximately 86% of them with a count of one. Together, the top ten hold approximately 1% of the sample. Specimen: CD4+ or CD8+ T cells sorted from blood, collected in a trial of the OX40 agonist ivuxolimab. These receptors came from an adult with an advanced solid tumor such as melanoma, head and neck, liver or kidney cancer.

The chain combines TRBV7-2 with TRBJ1-2; D not resolved. V was cut by 5 bases and J by 2 bases, with 12 bases left in between. The CDR3 has 14 residues. Per germline, CDR1 SGHTA and CDR2 FQGNSA. The CDR3 here is CASSPEFRNYGYTF. CDR3 DNA sequence: TGTGCCAGCAGCCCAGAGTTTAGGAACTATGGCTACACCTTC.

The gene calls are TRBV7-2 and TRBJ2-1; D is unresolved. This CDR3 contains 12 residues. The V gene lost 3 bases and the J gene lost 10 bases, with 10 bases spanning the gap. CDR1 is SGHTA, CDR2 FQGNSA, per germline. The CDR3 reads CASSFAIEEQFF. Written as DNA, the CDR3 is TGTGCCAGCAGCTTCGCGATAGAGGAGCAGTTCTTC.

The chain recombines TRBV7-9 with TRBJ2-5; TRBD1 matches at 8 bases. The CDR3 is 14 amino acids. The V and J ends lost 4 bases and 6 bases, in that order; junction bases with no gene match: 7. The germline gives CDR1 SEHNR, CDR2 FQNEAQ (reference sequence). In DNA form, the CDR3 reads TGTGCCAGCAGCTCCTCGCAGGGGGCAAAGACCCAGTACTTC. It is translated as CASSSSQGAKTQYF.

The chain recombines TRBV27 with TRBJ1-1; 9 positions agree with TRBD1. Germline CDR1 is MNHEY and CDR2 is SMNVEV (reference sequence). The CDR3 loop spans 14 amino acids. Trimming cost V 5 bases and J 3 bases; bases outside gene matches: 4. The CDR3 coding sequence is TGTGCCAGCAGTCCACAGGGGGCCGACACTGAAGCTTTCTTT. This gives the protein CASSPQGADTEAFF.

The chain recombines TRBV28 with TRBJ1-3; D perhaps matches TRBD1 (6 bases). V shed 8 bases and J shed 3 bases, with 26 bases lying between them. CDR1 is MDHEN and CDR2 is SYDVKM in the germline V gene. The CDR3 extends over 18 amino acids. DNA for the CDR3: TGTGCCAGCGGCAACTTGGGGGGGGCTGGTTGGGGTGGAAACACCATATATTTT. Translation gives CASGNLGGAGWGGNTIYF.

The rearrangement uses TRBV9 and TRBJ1-5; tentatively, D is TRBD1 (5 bases). The CDR3 has 13 amino acids. Germline CDR1 and CDR2: SGDLS and YYNGEE. Deletions cut 3 bases from V and 6 bases from J, with 10 bases between. The CDR3 DNA reads TGTGCCAGCAGCGCTGGGGCGAGTCAGCCCCAGCATTTT. It codes for CASSAGASQPQHF.

The gene calls are TRBV7-2 and TRBJ1-2; D not resolved. CDR3 length: 14 amino acids. CDR1 SGHTA and CDR2 FQGNSA come from the germline V gene. V lost 5 bases, J lost 4 bases, and 14 bases lay in between. CDR3: CASSAPSGFYGYTF. The CDR3 DNA follows: TGTGCCAGCAGCGCACCTTCAGGATTCTATGGCTACACCTTC.

The gene calls are TRBV18 and TRBJ2-5; the match to TRBD2 covers 7 bases. Germline values: CDR1 KGHSH, CDR2 LQKENI. V lost 2 bases and J lost 5; bases outside the gene matches: 2. This CDR3 is 13 amino acids long. CDR3 sequence reads: CASSPAGVETQYF. The CDR3, as DNA: TGTGCCAGCTCACCAGCGGGAGTGGAGACCCAGTACTTC.

J is TRBJ2-1 and V is TRBV5-1, with 7 bases aligning to TRBD2. J lost 8 bases, V lost 4 bases, and 9 bases had no gene match. Per germline, CDR1 SGHRS and CDR2 YFSETQ. This CDR3 has 14 residues. The CDR3 loop reads CASSPGLSNYEQFF. CDR3 in DNA: TGCGCCAGCAGCCCGGGACTAAGTAACTATGAGCAGTTCTTC.

The J gene is TRBJ2-7, the V gene TRBV6-5, with 11 bases that match TRBD2. Germline loops: CDR1 MNHEY, CDR2 SVGAGI. The length of the CDR3 is 14 residues. J was trimmed by 6 bases and V by 5 bases; bases with no gene match: 6. This CDR3 reads CASSLGLAGREQYF. CDR3 coding DNA: TGTGCCAGCAGTCTCGGACTAGCGGGTCGCGAGCAGTACTTC.